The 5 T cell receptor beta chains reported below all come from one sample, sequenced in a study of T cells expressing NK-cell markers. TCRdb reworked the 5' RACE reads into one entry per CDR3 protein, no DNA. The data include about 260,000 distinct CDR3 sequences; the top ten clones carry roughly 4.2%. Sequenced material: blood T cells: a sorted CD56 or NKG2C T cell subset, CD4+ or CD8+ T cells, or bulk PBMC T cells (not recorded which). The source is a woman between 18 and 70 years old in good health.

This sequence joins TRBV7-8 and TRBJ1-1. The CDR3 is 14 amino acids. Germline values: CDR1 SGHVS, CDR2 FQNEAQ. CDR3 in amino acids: CASSLGIDYGEAFF.

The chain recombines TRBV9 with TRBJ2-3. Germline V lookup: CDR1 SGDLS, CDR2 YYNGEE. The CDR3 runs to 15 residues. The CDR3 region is CASSVAIGRTDTQYF.

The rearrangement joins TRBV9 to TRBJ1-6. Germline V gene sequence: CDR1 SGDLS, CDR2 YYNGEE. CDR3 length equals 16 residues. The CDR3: CASSVEGPTDNSPLHF.

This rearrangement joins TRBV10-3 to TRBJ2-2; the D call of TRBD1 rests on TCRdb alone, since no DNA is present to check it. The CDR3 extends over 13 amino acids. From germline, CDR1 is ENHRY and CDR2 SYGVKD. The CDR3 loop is CAISGQGNGELFF.

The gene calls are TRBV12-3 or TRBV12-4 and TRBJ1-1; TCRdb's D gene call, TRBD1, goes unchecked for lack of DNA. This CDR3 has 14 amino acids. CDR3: CASGAGRFNTEAFF.